Listed below are T cell receptor beta chains from one sample, sequenced in a study of cytomegalovirus exposure and HLA in healthy donors. Assay: immunoSEQ multiplex PCR; the TCRdb copy retains only in-frame clones and omits some. The sample yields 80,000 or so clones, 95% seen once. The sample was PBMCs. These receptors all stem from a woman between 18 and 29 years old in good health and CMV-seronegative. Both conserved end residues are part of each CDR3. D genes are given only for firm matches. A row's size may be missing; if present it is once, few, many or a size class.

j_gene | abundance | v_gene | d_gene | CDR3nt | CDR3aa
TRBJ2-1 | - | TRBV11-3 | TRBD2 | TGTGCCAGCAGTTTACTAGCGGGAGGGCCGGGTGAGCAGTTCTTC | CASSLLAGGPGEQFF
TRBJ2-1 | - | TRBV30 | - | TGTGCCTGGAACCGGGACAATGAGCAGTTCTTC | CAWNRDNEQFF
TRBJ2-1 | - | TRBV11-3 | TRBD2 | TGTGCCAGCAGCTCCCCGACTAGCGGACTTCACAATGAGCAGTTCTTC | CASSSPTSGLHNEQFF
TRBJ1-1 | - | TRBV15 | - | TGTGCCACCAGCAGAGATTGGACATCTCAAGCTTTCTTT | CATSRDWTSQAFF
TRBJ2-1 | - | TRBV18 | TRBD2 | TGTGCCAGCTCACCCCAGCGCGCGGGGGGCGATGAGCAGTTCTTC | CASSPQRAGGDEQFF
TRBJ2-4 | - | TRBV7-2 | TRBD2 | TGTGCCAGCAGCCAATCAGGCGGGGGGAACATTCAGTACTTC | CASSQSGGGNIQYF
TRBJ1-5 | - | TRBV4-1 | - | TGCGCCAGCAGCCAATATCTGGGCTATCAGCCCCAGCATTTT | CASSQYLGYQPQHF
TRBJ2-5 | - | TRBV9 | - | TGTGCCAGCAGCCCCACCCCCCAGGGTGAAGAGACCCAGTACTTC | CASSPTPQGEETQYF
TRBJ2-1 | once | TRBV9 | TRBD2 | TGTGCCAGCAGCGCCTCAGGTAGCGCTAGCGGGAGGGGGGAGCAGTTCTTC | CASSASGSASGRGEQFF
TRBJ1-2 | - | TRBV11-2 | TRBD1 | TGTGCCAGCAGCCCGACCCGAACCGGGACAGGGGAGGGCTACACCTTC | CASSPTRTGTGEGYTF
TRBJ1-2 | - | TRBV18 | - | TGTGCCAGCTCACCACGTGTGCAGGGGAATGGCTACACCTTC | CASSPRVQGNGYTF
TRBJ2-1 | - | TRBV6-5 | TRBD2 | TGTGCCAGCACCGCGACTAGCGGTGCCTACAATGAGCAGTTCTTC | CASTATSGAYNEQFF
TRBJ2-1 | - | TRBV9 | TRBD1 | TGTGCCAGCAGCGAGAAAATAGGGGGCATTAACAATGAGCAGTTCTTC | CASSEKIGGINNEQFF
TRBJ1-2 | - | TRBV4-3 | TRBD1 | TGCGCCAGCAGCCAAGATTATGGGACAGGCCGCCTAGACTATGGCTACACCTTC | CASSQDYGTGRLDYGYTF
TRBJ1-3 | - | TRBV4-3 | TRBD1 | TGCGCCAGCAGCCTGGACAGGGGCTCTGGAAACACCATATATTTT | CASSLDRGSGNTIYF
TRBJ2-5 | - | TRBV27 | TRBD2 | TGTGCCAGCAGTCAGGGACTAGCGGGAGGGCCGGAGACCCAGTACTTC | CASSQGLAGGPETQYF
TRBJ1-1 | - | TRBV23-1 | - | TGCGCCAGCAGTCAGTTGAGTCGTGAAGCTTTCTTT | CASSQLSREAFF
TRBJ2-5 | - | TRBV7-2 | TRBD2 | TGTGCCAGCAGCAACCACCTCAGACTAGCGCCCCTTGTCCCCCAGTACTTC | CASSNHLRLAPLVPQYF
TRBJ1-5 | - | TRBV28 | - | TGTGCCAGCAGCTCTGACAGAAATCAGCCCCAGCATTTT | CASSSDRNQPQHF
TRBJ2-1 | - | TRBV4-3 | TRBD2 | TGCGCCAGCAGCCAAGATCCGGCTAGCGGGAGTGTATACAATGAGCAGTTCTTC | CASSQDPASGSVYNEQFF
TRBJ1-2 | - | TRBV5-5 | - | TGTGCCAGCAGCATAAGACAGACACACGGACAAAATGGCTACACCTTC | CASSIRQTHGQNGYTF
TRBJ1-2 | - | TRBV20-1 | - | TGCAGTGCTACTGGGGGCCTTGGCTACACCTTC | CSATGGLGYTF
TRBJ2-2 | - | TRBV4-3 | TRBD1 | TGCGCCAGCAGGACAGGGGTGCAGGTATCCGGGGAGCTGTTTTTT | CASRTGVQVSGELFF
TRBJ2-1 | - | TRBV9 | - | TGTGCCAGCAGCGTAGAGGTGGTCGGGAATGAGCAGTTCTTC | CASSVEVVGNEQFF
TRBJ1-1 | - | TRBV5-1 | TRBD1 | TGCGCCAGCAGCATCCTTACAGGGGGCGGACAAGCTTTCTTT | CASSILTGGGQAFF
TRBJ1-1 | - | TRBV27 | - | TGTGCCAGCAGTTTGAACACGGAGTACACTGAAGCTTTCTTT | CASSLNTEYTEAFF
TRBJ1-1 | - | TRBV20-1 | - | TGCAGTGCAGGGGGGGACACTGAAGCTTTCTTT | CSAGGDTEAFF
TRBJ2-5 | - | TRBV5-1 | - | TGCGCCAGCAGCCCGCCGGGGGAGGCCCAGTACTTC | CASSPPGEAQYF
TRBJ1-3 | few | TRBV19 | TRBD1 | TGTGCCAGTAGTACCATGGACAGGGGGCGAAGAGGAAACACCATATATTTT | CASSTMDRGRRGNTIYF
TRBJ2-7 | - | TRBV5-1 | - | TGCGCCAGCAGCTCCAGGGTAGACGGACCCTACGAGCAGTACTTC | CASSSRVDGPYEQYF
TRBJ1-2 | - | TRBV9 | - | TGTGCCAGCAGCGTAGATTTGCAGGGAACGAGGGGCTACACCTTC | CASSVDLQGTRGYTF
TRBJ1-2 | - | TRBV7-2 | TRBD1 | TGTGCCAGCAGCTACTACAGGGGGCAACGGGACTATGGCTACACCTTC | CASSYYRGQRDYGYTF
TRBJ1-5 | - | TRBV11-2 | - | TGTGCCAGCAGCTTTGGACACAATCAGCCCCAGCATTTT | CASSFGHNQPQHF
TRBJ2-1 | - | TRBV7-8 | - | TGTGCCAGCAGCTTTTTGACAGGCTCCTACAATGAGCAGTTCTTC | CASSFLTGSYNEQFF
TRBJ2-1 | - | TRBV7-6 | - | TGTGCCAGCAGCTTAGAGCCCTTGCAGGATGAGCAGTTCTTC | CASSLEPLQDEQFF
TRBJ2-1 | - | TRBV7-2 | - | TGTGCCAGCAGCTTAGATACAGCCCCCAATGAGCAGTTCTTC | CASSLDTAPNEQFF
TRBJ2-7 | - | TRBV7-6 | TRBD2 | TGTGCCAGCAGCCTGATGGGGACTAGCGGGAGCTCCTACGAGCAGTACTTC | CASSLMGTSGSSYEQYF
TRBJ2-2 | - | TRBV10-3 | - | TGTGCCATCAGTACCAGGGGTACCGACACCGGGGAGCTGTTTTTT | CAISTRGTDTGELFF
TRBJ1-1 | few | TRBV7-9 | - | TGTGCCAGCAGCTTAGGGACACGAGCTGAAGCTTTCTTT | CASSLGTRAEAFF
TRBJ2-3 | once | TRBV5-1 | TRBD2 | TGCGCCAGCAGCTTGGGTCCCTCAGGACTAGCGGGGAGCACAGATACGCAGTATTTT | CASSLGPSGLAGSTDTQYF
TRBJ2-1 | once | TRBV4-3 | - | TGCGCCAGCAGCCAAGATCCCCCTAGTTATCTCAATGAGCAGTTCTTC | CASSQDPPSYLNEQFF
TRBJ1-2 | - | TRBV30 | - | TGTGCCTGGAGTGTACTGGCGGCAGCGCCCTATGGCTACACCTTC | CAWSVLAAAPYGYTF
TRBJ2-1 | - | TRBV9 | - | TGTGCCAGCAGGTCCCGAGTTGTGGATGAGCAGTTCTTC | CASRSRVVDEQFF
TRBJ2-4 | - | TRBV18 | - | TGTGCCAGCTCACCACGAAGGGGCGCGGAGAACATTCAGTACTTC | CASSPRRGAENIQYF
TRBJ2-3 | - | TRBV10-3 | TRBD2 | TGTGCCATCAATCCCGGACTAGCGGGGGGCACAGATACGCAGTATTTT | CAINPGLAGGTDTQYF
TRBJ2-3 | - | TRBV6-6 | - | TGTGCCAGCCTCGGGAGAAGCACAGATACGCAGTATTTT | CASLGRSTDTQYF
TRBJ1-2 | - | TRBV7-2 | - | TGTGCCAGCAGCACAGGACCGGTAGCTAACTATGGCTACACCTTC | CASSTGPVANYGYTF
TRBJ1-1 | - | TRBV2 | TRBD1 | TGTGCCAGCAGTGGGACAGGGCAGTTTGAAGCTTTCTTT | CASSGTGQFEAFF
TRBJ1-3 | - | TRBV9 | TRBD1 | TGTGCCAGCAGCATAACGACAGGGACGGGAAACACCATATATTTT | CASSITTGTGNTIYF
TRBJ1-4 | - | TRBV27 | - | TGTGCCAGCAGGGGACGGGGGGCAACTAATGAAAAACTGTTTTTT | CASRGRGATNEKLFF
TRBJ1-2 | once | TRBV7-2 | TRBD1 | TGTGCCAGCAGCGTTGACAGGGTGAACTATGGCTACACCTTC | CASSVDRVNYGYTF
TRBJ1-3 | - | TRBV7-9 | TRBD1 | TGTGCCAGCAGCTTAGAACAGGGGATCGGAAACACCATATATTTT | CASSLEQGIGNTIYF
TRBJ2-7 | - | TRBV11-2 | TRBD2 | TGTGCCAGCAGCCCCAACCTCGGACTAGCGTACGAGCAGTACTTC | CASSPNLGLAYEQYF
TRBJ1-2 | once | TRBV27 | - | TGTGCCAGCAGTTTGGGGGGGAGCCATGGCTACACCTTC | CASSLGGSHGYTF